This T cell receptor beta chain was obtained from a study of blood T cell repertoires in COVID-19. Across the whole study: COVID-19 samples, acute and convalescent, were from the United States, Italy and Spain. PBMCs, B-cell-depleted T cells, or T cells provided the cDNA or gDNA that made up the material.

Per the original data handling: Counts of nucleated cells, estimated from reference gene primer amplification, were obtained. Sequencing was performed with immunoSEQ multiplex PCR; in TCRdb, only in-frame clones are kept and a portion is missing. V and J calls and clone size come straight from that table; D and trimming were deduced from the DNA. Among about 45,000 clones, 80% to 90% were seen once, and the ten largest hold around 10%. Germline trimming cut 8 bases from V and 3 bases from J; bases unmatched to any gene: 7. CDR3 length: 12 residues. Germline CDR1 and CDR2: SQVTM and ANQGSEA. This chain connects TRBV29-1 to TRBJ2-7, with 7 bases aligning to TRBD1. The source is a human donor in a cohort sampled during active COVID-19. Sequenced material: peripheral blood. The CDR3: CSYGTVNYEQYF. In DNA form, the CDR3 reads TGCAGCTATGGGACAGTGAACTACGAGCAGTACTTC.